Presented here are 21 T cell receptor beta chains from one specimen sequenced in a study of blood T cell repertoires in COVID-19. Assay used: immunoSEQ multiplex PCR; TCRdb lists only in-frame clones, some missing. The sample carries about 45,000 clones, over 70% recorded once. The sequenced sample consisted of peripheral blood. These receptors were taken from a human donor in a cohort sampled during active COVID-19.

This sequence joins TRBV10-1 and TRBJ2-7; D might be TRBD1 (5 bases). CDR3 size: 12 residues. Looked up from germline, CDR1 is WNHNN and CDR2 is SYGVQD (reference sequence). Trimming pared 6 bases from V and 3 bases from J, leaving 9 bases between. CDR3 nucleotides: TGCGCCAGCAGCGGTGACAGCTACGAGCAGTACTTC. Translation: CASSGDSYEQYF.

The chain combines TRBV7-2 with TRBJ2-2; maybe TRBD1 (5 bases). Germline CDR1 and CDR2: SGHTA and FQGNSA. This CDR3 comprises 15 residues. Trimming stripped 3 bases from V and 2 bases from J, with 10 bases between. CDR3 in DNA: TGTGCCAGCAGCTTCACAGGAACCAACACCGGGGAGCTGTTTTTT. Translated: CASSFTGTNTGELFF.

CDR3 sequence reads: CASSPNPQGMYTEAFF. For the CDR3, the DNA is TGTGCCAGCAGCCCCAACCCCCAGGGGATGTACACTGAAGCTTTCTTT. The J gene is TRBJ1-1, the V gene TRBV11-3; tentative D call: TRBD1 (6 bases). V dropped 5 bases and J dropped 3 bases, with 19 bases sitting between them. Germline lookup yields CDR1 SGHNT and CDR2 YENEEA. The CDR3 covers 16 residues.

This sequence joins TRBV30 and TRBJ1-2, with TRBD1 identical over 9 bases. Losses at the gene ends were 2 bases for V and 8 bases for J; bases not matched to a gene: 3. This CDR3 region has 12 residues. Looked up from germline, CDR1 is GTSNPN and CDR2 is SVGIG (reference sequence). The CDR3 bases are TGTGCCTGGAGTTACACAGGGGGCGGCTACACCTTC. This encodes CAWSYTGGGYTF.

V usage is TRBV19 and J usage is TRBJ2-1; 9 positions agree with TRBD1. The CDR3 contains 13 residues. Germline CDR1 reads LNHDA; CDR2 reads SQIVND (reference sequence). With V trimmed by 1 base and J by 13 bases, 5 bases remained unmatched. This chain's CDR3 is CASSIGTGDVQFF. The DNA of the CDR3 is TGTGCCAGTAGTATAGGGACAGGGGATGTTCAGTTCTTC.

The chain is built from TRBV28 and TRBJ2-6; D possibly corresponds to TRBD2 (6 bases). V lost 7 bases and J 1 base, leaving 17 bases between the germline ends. This CDR3 is 17 amino acids long. The germline gives CDR1 MDHEN, CDR2 SYDVKM. The CDR3 nucleotides are TGTGCCAGCACTCCTTCCCCCGGGGGTTCTGGGGCCAACGTCCTGACTTTC. Translated: CASTPSPGGSGANVLTF. The variable domain in full, completed from reference TRBV28 and TRBJ2-6, reads DVKVTQSSRYLVKRTGEKVFLECVQDMDHENMFWYRQDPGLGLRLIYFSYDVKMKEKGDIPEGYSVSREKKERFSLILESASTNQTSMYLCASTPSPGGSGANVLTFGAGSRLTVL.

The chain combines TRBV6-5 with TRBJ2-3; 7 bases align to TRBD1. Unmatched junction bases numbered 9, after V lost 8 bases and J lost 4 bases. Per the germline V gene, CDR1 is MNHEY and CDR2 is SVGAGI. The CDR3 sequence is 14 residues long. The CDR3 DNA sequence: TGTGCCAGCGGCCGAGGGGGCAGATCAGATACGCAGTATTTT. Its protein product is CASGRGGRSDTQYF.

The chain links TRBV7-2 to TRBJ2-7, with TRBD2 as a possible D gene (5 bases). Trimming shortened V by 3 bases and J by 2 bases, and 11 bases separated the two germline ends. Germline CDR1 reads SGHTA; CDR2 reads FQGNSA. CDR3 length: 14 residues. CDR3 nucleotides: TGTGCCAGCAGCTTGTTTTTTAGCGCCTACGAGCAGTACTTC. Protein product: CASSLFFSAYEQYF.

The chain combines TRBV28 with TRBJ2-5; 9 positions agree with TRBD1. Germline-derived CDR1 and CDR2 are MDHEN and SYDVKM. V lost 6 bases to trimming and J lost 5 bases; unmatched junction nucleotides: 4. CDR3 length: 13 residues. The CDR3 DNA reads as TGTGCCAGCAGAACAGGGGGCGTGGAGACCCAGTACTTC. Encoded protein: CASRTGGVETQYF.

The chain employs TRBV5-1 and TRBJ2-1; D is perhaps TRBD2 (6 bases). V lost 0 bases to trimming and J lost 8 bases, with 15 bases between them. The CDR3 is 15 residues long. Per germline, CDR1 SGHRS and CDR2 YFSETQ. The CDR3 loop is CASSLDGGSGDEQFF. The CDR3 nucleotides are TGCGCCAGCAGCTTGGATGGGGGGAGTGGGGATGAGCAGTTCTTC.

J is TRBJ1-2 and V is TRBV12-3 or TRBV12-4; possibly TRBD1 for D (6 bases). V dropped 5 bases and J dropped 7 bases, with 11 bases sitting between them. There are 12 residues in the CDR3. The CDR3 spells CASSNNRVGYTF. In DNA, the CDR3 is TGTGCCAGCAGTAACAACAGGGTTGGCTACACCTTC.

The gene calls are TRBV27 and TRBJ2-2; D unresolved. Trimming removed 2 bases from V and 4 bases from J, with 8 bases in between. The CDR3 is made up of 14 amino acids. Germline V gives CDR1 MNHEY, CDR2 SMNVEV (reference sequence). The CDR3 loop reads CASSLGQRTGELFF. Here the CDR3 DNA reads TGTGCCAGCAGTTTAGGCCAGCGCACCGGGGAGCTGTTTTTT.

J is TRBJ1-1 and V is TRBV11-3; tentatively, D is TRBD1 (5 bases). V was shortened by 0 bases and J by 4 bases, with 12 bases between the two germline ends. This CDR3 region has 15 residues. CDR1 SGHNT and CDR2 YENEEA come from the germline V gene. CDR3 in DNA: TGTGCCAGCAGCTTAGATGGGGGGTGGATCACTGAAGCTTTCTTT. It codes for CASSLDGGWITEAFF.

The DNA for the CDR3 is TGCGCCAGCAGCCAGAGTCGGGACTCACTACCGTACTTC. Translated, it gives CASSQSRDSLPYF. The chain has TRBV4-1 and TRBJ2-7, with TRBD2 as a possible D gene (6 bases). V shed 3 bases and J shed 12 bases, with 18 bases lying between them. Per the germline V gene, CDR1 is MGHRA and CDR2 is YSYEKL. The CDR3 has 13 residues.

The count of this clone is one. The chain combines TRBV12-3 or TRBV12-4 with TRBJ1-2; D is ambiguous. Trimming left V 5 bases short and J 2 bases short, with 9 bases between. CDR3 length: 13 amino acids. CDR3 DNA sequence: TGTGCCAGCAGTCCCCAGATAAACTATGGCTACACCTTC. As protein: CASSPQINYGYTF.

The chain recombines TRBV13 with TRBJ1-3, with D possibly TRBD1 on 6 matching bases. CDR1 is PRHDT, CDR2 FYEKMQ, per germline (reference sequence). CDR3 length: 16 residues. The ends were cut back, 3 bases at V and 0 bases at J, with 12 bases in the middle. CDR3 coding DNA: TGTGCCAGCAGCTTTCGACAGGCTCACTCTGGAAACACCATATATTTT. Translated, it gives CASSFRQAHSGNTIYF.

The CDR3 region is CASSLEGQVQFF. CDR3 DNA: TGTGCCAGCAGCTTAGAGGGACAGGTTCAGTTCTTC. The rearrangement links TRBV11-3 to TRBJ2-1; 8 positions match TRBD1. The germline CDR1 and CDR2 sequences are SGHNT and YENEEA. Trimming took 0 bases from V and 13 from J; bases not matched to a gene: 2. The CDR3 is made up of 12 amino acids.

The chain carries TRBV3-1 (or the pseudogene TRBV3-2) and TRBJ1-5; D gene ambiguous. CDR3 length: 14 residues. The V and J ends lost 2 bases and 0 bases respectively, with 5 bases between them. Germline V CDR1 and CDR2: LGHDT, YNNKEL (reference sequence). This CDR3 reads CASSQRGSNQPQHF. The CDR3 DNA reads TGTGCCAGCAGCCAACGGGGTAGCAATCAGCCCCAGCATTTT.

The J gene is TRBJ2-2, the V gene TRBV6-4; 11 bases are a match to TRBD2. V lost 6 bases and J lost 3; bases outside the gene matches: 6. CDR1 MRHNA and CDR2 SNTAGT come from the germline V gene. This CDR3 contains 16 residues. The CDR3 here is CASSLAGGEDTGELFF. In DNA, the CDR3 is TGTGCCAGCAGCCTAGCGGGAGGCGAGGACACCGGGGAGCTGTTTTTT.

The rearrangement joins TRBV29-1 to TRBJ2-3; D perhaps matches TRBD1 (5 bases). This CDR3 region has 11 residues. CDR1 is SQVTM, CDR2 ANQGSEA, per germline. Trimming took 6 bases from V and 3 from J, leaving 7 bases between them. The CDR3 nucleotides read TGCAGCGTCGCAGGGACAGATACGCAGTATTTT. Translation: CSVAGTDTQYF.

The V gene is TRBV24-1, the J gene TRBJ2-2, with 9 bases matching TRBD1. The CDR3 runs to 17 residues. CDR1 is KGHDR, CDR2 SFDVKD, per germline. V lost 5 bases, J lost 2 bases, and 8 bases stayed unmatched. The CDR3 is CATSVVTGGGNTGELFF. In DNA, the CDR3 is TGTGCCACCAGTGTCGTGACAGGGGGAGGAAACACCGGGGAGCTGTTTTTT.